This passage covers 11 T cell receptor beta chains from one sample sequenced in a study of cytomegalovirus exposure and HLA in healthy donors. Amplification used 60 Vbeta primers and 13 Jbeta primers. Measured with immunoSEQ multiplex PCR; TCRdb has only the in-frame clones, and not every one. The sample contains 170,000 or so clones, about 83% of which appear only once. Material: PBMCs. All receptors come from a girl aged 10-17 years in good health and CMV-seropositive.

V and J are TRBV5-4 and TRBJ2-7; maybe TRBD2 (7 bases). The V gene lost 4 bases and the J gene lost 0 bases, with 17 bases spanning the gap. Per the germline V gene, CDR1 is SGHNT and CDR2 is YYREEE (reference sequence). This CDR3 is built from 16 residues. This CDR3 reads CASSPGAGAHSYEQYF. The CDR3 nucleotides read TGTGCCAGCAGCCCGGGGGCGGGGGCACACTCCTACGAGCAGTACTTC.

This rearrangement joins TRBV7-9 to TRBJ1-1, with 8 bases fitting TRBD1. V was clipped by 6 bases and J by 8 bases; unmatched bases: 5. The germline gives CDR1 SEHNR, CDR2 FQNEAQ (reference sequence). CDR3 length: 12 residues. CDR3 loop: CASRQGVLEAFF. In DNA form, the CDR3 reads TGTGCCAGCAGACAGGGGGTCCTCGAAGCTTTCTTT.

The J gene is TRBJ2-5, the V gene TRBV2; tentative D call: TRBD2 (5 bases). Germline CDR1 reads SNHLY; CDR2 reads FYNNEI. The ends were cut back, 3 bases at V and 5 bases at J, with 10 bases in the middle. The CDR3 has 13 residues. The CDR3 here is CASSETKYETQYF. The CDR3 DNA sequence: TGTGCCAGCAGTGAGACTAAATACGAGACCCAGTACTTC.

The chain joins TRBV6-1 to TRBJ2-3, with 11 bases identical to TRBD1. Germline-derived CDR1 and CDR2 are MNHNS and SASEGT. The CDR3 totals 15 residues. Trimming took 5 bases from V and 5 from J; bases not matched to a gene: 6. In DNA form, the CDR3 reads TGTGCCAGCAGTTTGGGACAGGGGGAGGGAGATACGCAGTATTTT. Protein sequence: CASSLGQGEGDTQYF.

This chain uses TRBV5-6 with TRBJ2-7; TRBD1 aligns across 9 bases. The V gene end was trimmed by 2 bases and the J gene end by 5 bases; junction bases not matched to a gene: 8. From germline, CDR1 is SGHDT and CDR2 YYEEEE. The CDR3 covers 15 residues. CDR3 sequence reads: CASSFGTGNTHEQYF. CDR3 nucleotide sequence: TGTGCCAGCAGCTTCGGGACAGGGAACACGCACGAGCAGTACTTC. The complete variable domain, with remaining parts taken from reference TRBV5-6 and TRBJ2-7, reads DAGVTQSPTHLIKTRGQQVTLRCSPKSGHDTVSWYQQALGQGPQFIFQYYEEEERQRGNFPDRFSGHQFPNYSSELNVNALLLGDSALYLCASSFGTGNTHEQYFGPGTRLTVT.

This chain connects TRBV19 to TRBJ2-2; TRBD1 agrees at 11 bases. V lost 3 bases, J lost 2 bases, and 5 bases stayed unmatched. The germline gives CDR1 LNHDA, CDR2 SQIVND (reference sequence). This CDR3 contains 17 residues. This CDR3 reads CASSIPRTGGNTGELFF. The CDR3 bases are TGTGCCAGTAGTATTCCTCGGACAGGGGGCAACACCGGGGAGCTGTTTTTT.

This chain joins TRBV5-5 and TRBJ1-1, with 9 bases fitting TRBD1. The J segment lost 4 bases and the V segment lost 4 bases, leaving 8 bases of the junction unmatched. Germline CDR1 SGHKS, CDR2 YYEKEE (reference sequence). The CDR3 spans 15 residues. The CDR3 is CASSPTGTGSTEAFF. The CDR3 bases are TGTGCCAGCAGCCCTACCGGGACAGGGAGCACTGAAGCTTTCTTT.

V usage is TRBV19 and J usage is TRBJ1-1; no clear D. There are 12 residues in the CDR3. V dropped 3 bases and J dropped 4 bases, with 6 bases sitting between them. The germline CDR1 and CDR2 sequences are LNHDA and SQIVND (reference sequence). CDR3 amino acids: CASSMRATEAFF. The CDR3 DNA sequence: TGTGCCAGTAGTATGAGGGCCACTGAAGCTTTCTTT.

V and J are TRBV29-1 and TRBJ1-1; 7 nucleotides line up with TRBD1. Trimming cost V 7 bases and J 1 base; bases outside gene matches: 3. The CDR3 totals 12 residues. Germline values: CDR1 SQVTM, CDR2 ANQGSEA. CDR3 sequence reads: CSAQGWNTEAFF. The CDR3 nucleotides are TGCAGCGCACAGGGGTGGAACACTGAAGCTTTCTTT.

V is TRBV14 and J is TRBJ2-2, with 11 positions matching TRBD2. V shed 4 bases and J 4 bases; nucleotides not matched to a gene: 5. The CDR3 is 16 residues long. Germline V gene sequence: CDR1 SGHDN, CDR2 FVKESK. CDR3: CASSPLAGDPTGELFF. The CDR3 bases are TGTGCCAGCAGCCCACTAGCGGGGGACCCCACCGGGGAGCTGTTTTTT. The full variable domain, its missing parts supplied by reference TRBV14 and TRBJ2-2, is EAGVTQFPSHSVIEKGQTVTLRCDPISGHDNLYWYRRVMGKEIKFLLHFVKESKQDESGMPNNRFLAERTGGTYSTLKVQPAELEDSGVYFCASSPLAGDPTGELFFGEGSRLTVL.

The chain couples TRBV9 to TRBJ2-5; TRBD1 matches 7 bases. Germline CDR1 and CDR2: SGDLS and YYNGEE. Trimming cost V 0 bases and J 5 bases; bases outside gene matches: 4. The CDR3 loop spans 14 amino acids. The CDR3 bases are TGTGCCAGCAGCGTAGTAGGGGACAGCGAGACCCAGTACTTC. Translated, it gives CASSVVGDSETQYF.